What follows are 27 T cell receptor beta chains derived from one specimen sequenced in a study of blood T cells in healthy people across ages. It was with a sample-barcoded 5' primer and a J-beta primer mix that a second PCR of roughly 7 to 12 cycles was run. A single record per CDR3 protein comes from TCRdb applying MiXCR to the 5' RACE reads. The sample has 590,000 or so distinct CDR3 sequences, under 30% seen once. Sequenced: blood. The origin of the receptors is an elderly woman in good health.

This clonotype has ten or more counts. This chain connects TRBV5-1 to TRBJ2-7; 8 bases are shared with TRBD1. CDR3 length equals 14 residues. The trim removed 5 bases at V and 3 bases at J, leaving 7 bases unmatched. The germline V gene has CDR1 SGHRS and CDR2 YFSETQ. This CDR3 reads CASREGTGIYEQYF. CDR3 DNA sequence: TGCGCCAGCAGAGAAGGGACAGGAATCTACGAGCAGTACTTC.

This clonotype has a count of ten or more. The CDR3 loop is CASKEDAVRETQYF. In nucleotides, the CDR3 is TGTGCCAGCAAAGAAGACGCCGTAAGGGAGACCCAGTACTTC. The V and J genes are TRBV6-6 and TRBJ2-5; the D is unclear. V lost 7 bases and J 5 bases, leaving 17 bases between the germline ends. The germline CDR1 and CDR2 sequences are MNHNY and SVGAGI (reference sequence). The CDR3 sequence is 14 residues long.

This clonotype came up a few times. The V call is TRBV2, the J call TRBJ2-5, with D tentatively TRBD1 (7 bases). The germline V gene encodes CDR1 SNHLY and CDR2 FYNNEI. The V gene lost 8 bases and the J gene lost 4 bases, with 14 bases spanning the gap. The length of the CDR3 is 13 residues. Written as DNA, the CDR3 is TGTGCCAGCTTCTCAGGGGGACTAGAGACCCAGTACTTC. As protein: CASFSGGLETQYF.

This clonotype appeared many times. The rearrangement uses TRBV10-2 and TRBJ2-5, with 9 nucleotides matching TRBD2. V dropped 9 bases and J dropped 4; count of bases not matched to a gene: 12. Germline V lookup: CDR1 WSHSY, CDR2 SAAADI. The CDR3 runs to 15 residues. The CDR3 reads CARVIERGDRETQYF. The DNA for the CDR3 is TGCGCCAGAGTAATCGAGCGGGGGGACCGAGAGACCCAGTACTTC.

This clonotype was seen many times. The chain carries TRBV5-5 and TRBJ2-6, with unresolved D. Germline V gene data show CDR1 as SGHKS and CDR2 as YYEKEE (reference sequence). Trimming stripped 2 bases from V and 3 bases from J, with 9 bases between. CDR3 length equals 15 residues. The CDR3 sequence is CASSLNPVGANVLTF. Here the CDR3 DNA reads TGTGCCAGCAGCTTAAACCCAGTTGGGGCCAACGTCCTGACTTTC.

This clonotype occurred many times. J is TRBJ2-3 and V is TRBV5-6, with D possibly being TRBD1 (5 bases). The CDR3 totals 13 residues. V gave up 2 bases and J gave up 5 bases, with 9 bases separating them. Per germline, CDR1 SGHDT and CDR2 YYEEEE. This chain's CDR3 is CASSLQVQDTQYF. CDR3 sequence (DNA): TGTGCCAGCAGCTTACAGGTTCAAGATACGCAGTATTTT.

This clonotype was detected many times. The chain links TRBV10-3 to TRBJ1-1; the match to TRBD1 covers 9 bases. The V segment lost 8 bases and the J segment 3 bases; nucleotides outside the gene matches: 1. The CDR3 runs to 12 residues. Germline assignment: CDR1 ENHRY and CDR2 SYGVKD. The CDR3 DNA sequence: TGTGCCATCGGACAGGGGCACACTGAAGCTTTCTTT. This gives the protein CAIGQGHTEAFF.

As concerns this clonotype: A much larger clone lies one base from this, so it may be a read error. This rearrangement joins TRBV5-6 to TRBJ2-1, with D uncertain. Germline CDR1 SGHDT, CDR2 YYEEEE. The CDR3 has 15 amino acids. CDR3 nucleotide sequence: TGTGCCGGCAGCCCAAGCGCTTTGAACTGCAATGAGCAGTTCTTC. As protein: CAGSPSALNCNEQFF.

About this clonotype itself: Given a much more abundant clone one base away, this may be a read error. The genes are TRBV6-2 or TRBV6-3 and TRBJ2-2; weak D call: TRBD1 (5 bases). CDR3 size: 16 residues. Germline CDR1 MNHEY, CDR2 SVGEGT. V lost 0 bases and J lost 6, with 14 bases in between. The CDR3: CASSYSGARVAGELFF. The CDR3 DNA is TGTGCCAGCAGTTACTCCGGCGCCAGGGTGGCCGGGGAGCTGTTTTTT.

This clonotype came up many times. The gene calls are TRBV10-3 and TRBJ2-5; 9 nucleotides match TRBD2. Trimming cost V 5 bases and J 5 bases; bases outside gene matches: 27. CDR1 ENHRY and CDR2 SYGVKD come from the germline V gene. This CDR3 region has 21 residues. DNA for the CDR3: TGTGCCATCAGTTCTGGCGGGGGGGCGTCGTTTATTCCCGGCACCGGGGAGACCCAGTACTTC. The encoded protein is CAISSGGGASFIPGTGETQYF.

V gene TRBV20-1 combines with J gene TRBJ2-7; a possible D gene is TRBD1 (7 bases). This CDR3 has 12 amino acids. The germline gives CDR1 DFQATT, CDR2 SNEGSKA (reference sequence). V lost 5 bases and J 2 bases, leaving 10 bases between the germline ends. CDR3 sequence (DNA): TGCAGTGCTGGAGGGACAGCCTACGAGCAGTACTTC. Its protein product is CSAGGTAYEQYF.

As concerns this clonotype: One base away lies a much larger clone, so this may be a sequencing read error. This sequence joins TRBV15 and TRBJ1-2; the D is unclear. The CDR3 is made up of 15 amino acids. V gave up 2 bases and J gave up 3 bases, with 13 bases separating them. Germline V gene lookup returns CDR1 LNHNV and CDR2 YYDKDF (reference sequence). The CDR3, as DNA: TGTGCCACCAGCAGAAATATGAACAACTACTATGGCTACACCTTC. Translated, it gives CATSRNMNNYYGYTF.

This chain connects TRBV7-3 to TRBJ2-1; D is tentatively TRBD1 or TRBD2 (5 bases each). The CDR3 loop spans 16 amino acids. Germline assignment: CDR1 SGHTA and CDR2 FQGTGA. V was trimmed by 4 bases and J by 7 bases, leaving 20 bases between them. For the CDR3, the DNA is TGTGCCAGCAGCTCGACGGGGACCCCGACCGGGAATGAGCAGTTCTTC. Translated, it gives CASSSTGTPTGNEQFF. The full variable domain, with the rest looked up from reference TRBV7-3 and TRBJ2-1, is GAGVSQTPSNKVTEKGKYVELRCDPISGHTALYWYRQSLGQGPEFLIYFQGTGAADDSGLPNDRFFAVRPEGSVSTLKIQRTERGDSAVYLCASSSTGTPTGNEQFFGPGTRLTVL.

J is TRBJ2-3 and V is TRBV5-1; D might be TRBD2 (5 bases). The CDR3 runs to 14 residues. Germline V gives CDR1 SGHRS, CDR2 YFSETQ. The V end lost 4 bases, the J end lost 4 bases, and 13 bases lay between the germline ends. The CDR3 loop reads CASSPWTLPDTQYF. The CDR3 coding sequence is TGCGCCAGCAGCCCTTGGACTCTACCAGATACGCAGTATTTT.

Points on this clonotype: A single base separates this from a much larger clone, so it may be a read error. This chain connects TRBV27 to TRBJ2-1; 16 bases align to TRBD2. Germline lookup yields CDR1 MNHEY and CDR2 SMNVEV (reference sequence). V shed 4 bases, J shed 2 bases, and the junction held 8 bases outside the gene matches. This CDR3 is 19 amino acids long. The CDR3 DNA reads as TGTGCCAGCAGTTCGGGACTAGCGGGGGGGCTTGGGCCCTACAATGAGCAGTTCTTC. Protein sequence: CASSSGLAGGLGPYNEQFF.

The chain carries TRBV12-3 or TRBV12-4 and TRBJ2-3; TRBD1 or TRBD2 may be the D gene (5 bases each). CDR3 length: 15 residues. The V end was cut by 2 bases, the J end by 6 bases, with 15 bases between. The CDR3, as DNA: TGTGCCAGCAGTTTAATTGCAGTGGGGGTGGATACGCAGTATTTT. This gives the protein CASSLIAVGVDTQYF.

Many counts were recorded for this clonotype. Possible read error: a much larger clone is one base away. The V gene is TRBV6-5, the J gene TRBJ2-7; 9 bases agree with TRBD2. Looked up from germline, CDR1 is MNHEY and CDR2 is SVGAGI. This CDR3 comprises 15 residues. V trimming: 5 bases; J trimming: 3 bases; junction bases outside the gene matches: 8. The CDR3 region has the DNA TGTGCCAGCAGTGTAGCCGGGACTAGCCGCTACGAGCAGTACTTC. It codes for CASSVAGTSRYEQYF.

This clonotype was detected many times. The rearrangement uses TRBV27 and TRBJ2-5; 11 nucleotides line up with TRBD2. The ends lost 6 bases at V and 11 bases at J; junction bases unmatched: 14. From germline, CDR1 is MNHEY and CDR2 SMNVEV (reference sequence). The CDR3 is 15 amino acids. The CDR3 loop is CASSSTSGGSRKQYF. For the CDR3, the DNA is TGTGCCAGCAGCTCCACTAGCGGGGGCTCGAGGAAGCAGTACTTC.

The rearrangement uses TRBV25-1 and TRBJ2-1; no firm D call. The germline V gene has CDR1 MGHDK and CDR2 SYGVNS. This CDR3 has 9 amino acids. The ends were cut back, 8 bases at V and 5 bases at J, with 1 base in the middle. CDR3 in amino acids: CASHNEQFF. CDR3 coding DNA: TGTGCCAGCCACAATGAGCAGTTCTTC.

J is TRBJ1-5 and V is TRBV20-1; 10 nucleotides agree with TRBD1. This CDR3 is 13 amino acids long. V was pared by 5 bases and J by 6 bases, with 4 bases of the junction left unmatched. Germline V gene sequence: CDR1 DFQATT, CDR2 SNEGSKA (reference sequence). CDR3 coding DNA: TGCAGTGCTGGGGGGACAGGGGTTCAGCCCCAGCATTTT. Translating it yields CSAGGTGVQPQHF.

This clonotype was observed a few times. J is TRBJ2-1 and V is TRBV7-9; 11 bases match TRBD2. The J call may be wrong; the DNA end is better matched by TRBJ2-7. CDR3 length: 18 amino acids. Germline values: CDR1 SEHNR, CDR2 FQNEAQ (reference sequence). CDR3 nucleotide sequence: TGTGCCAGCAGCTTAGGCCGACTAGCGGGGAGCTCCTACAATGAGCAGTACTTC. It yields the protein CASSLGRLAGSSYNEQYF.

A word on this clonotype: A read error may be the cause here, since a much bigger clone is one base away. This chain joins TRBV6-2 or TRBV6-3 and TRBJ2-5, with 9 bases identical to TRBD1. The end of the DNA aligns better with TRBJ2-7, so the J call may be wrong. The CDR3 consists of 15 residues. From germline, CDR1 is MNHEY and CDR2 SVGEGT. As DNA, the CDR3 is TGTCCCAGCAGTCGCCCGGGACAGGGTTATTACGAGCAGTACTTC. It encodes CPSSRPGQGYYEQYF.

This clonotype appeared a few times. The chain employs TRBV29-1 and TRBJ1-1, with 9 bases aligning to TRBD1. This CDR3 region has 14 residues. Germline V gene sequence: CDR1 SQVTM, CDR2 ANQGSEA. Germline trimming cut 7 bases from V and 2 bases from J; bases unmatched to any gene: 8. The CDR3 DNA sequence: TGCAGCGCTAAGGACAGGGGCTATAACACTGAAGCTTTCTTT. Translating it yields CSAKDRGYNTEAFF. Full variable domain (missing parts from reference TRBV29-1 and TRBJ1-1): SAVISQKPSRDICQRGTSLTIQCQVDSQVTMMFWYRQQPGQSLTLIATANQGSEATYESGFVIDKFPISRPNLTFSTLTVSNMSPEDSSIYLCSAKDRGYNTEAFFGQGTRLTVV.

This clonotype was counted at least ten times. The rearrangement joins TRBV4-1 to TRBJ1-2; TRBD1 matches 7 bases. Germline loops: CDR1 MGHRA, CDR2 YSYEKL. The CDR3 spans 14 residues. The ends lost 3 bases at V and 11 bases at J; junction bases unmatched: 12. CDR3 nucleotide sequence: TGCGCCAGCAGCCAGGGATCGGGACAGTGGCTTTACACCTTC. As protein: CASSQGSGQWLYTF.

Ten or more counts support this clonotype. The chain uses TRBV7-2 and TRBJ2-2, with 12 positions matching TRBD2. After removal of 4 bases from V and 6 bases from J, the junction contained 3 bases not matched to a gene. The CDR3 sequence is 15 residues long. Germline CDR1 SGHTA, CDR2 FQGNSA. CDR3 residues: CASSSSGGASGELFF. For the CDR3, the DNA is TGTGCCAGCAGCTCTAGCGGGGGGGCATCCGGGGAGCTGTTTTTT.

At least ten counts were recorded for this clonotype. The chain recombines TRBV7-2 with TRBJ2-7; TRBD2 might be the D (5 bases). V lost 5 bases and J 3 bases, leaving 11 bases between the germline ends. CDR1 is SGHTA, CDR2 FQGNSA, per germline. The CDR3 length is 13 residues. CDR3 bases: TGTGCCAGCAGCCTGACGGAGGTCTACGAGCAGTACTTC. Protein sequence: CASSLTEVYEQYF.

This clonotype was seen ten or more times. The rearrangement uses TRBV6-6 and TRBJ2-7, with D perhaps TRBD1 or TRBD2 (5 bases each). Trimming took off 0 bases at V and 2 bases at J, with 11 bases between the two ends. This CDR3 comprises 15 residues. CDR1 is MNHNY, CDR2 SVGAGI, per germline (reference sequence). CDR3 protein: CASSYSLRGPYEQYF. CDR3 in DNA: TGTGCCAGCAGTTACTCGCTGAGGGGCCCCTACGAGCAGTACTTC.